This T cell receptor (beta chain) was captured in a study of T-cell memory formation after mild COVID-19. Points from the study as a whole: Prior to infection, memory already included some responding clones, suggesting cross-reactive memory joined. Largely, contracting CD4+ clones fell within CM and EM, and contracting CD8+ clones within EMRA. Balance between CD4 and CD8 was seen in clones contracting day 15 to 85, and a CD4+ lean was seen in later expanders.

5'RACE with constant-segment primers built TCRalpha and TCRbeta cDNA libraries with UMIs. TCRdb re-derived calls from the 5' RACE reads in MiXCR, one entry per CDR3 protein. The sample shows around 310,000 distinct CDR3 sequences, more than 15% of them seen only once. The CDR3 covers 13 residues. J was trimmed by 3 bases and V by 3 bases; bases with no gene match: 0. The germline CDR1 and CDR2 sequences are KGHDR and SFDVKD. This clonotype was found a few times. Its antigen is unidentified. The chain combines TRBV24-1 with TRBJ2-5; 7 positions match TRBD2. The sequence derives from a young man who had mild COVID-19 (a few samples of this study predate the infection). Cell type and time point are not known. Input material: PBMCs or a T cell subset sorted from them (not recorded which). CDR3 in amino acids: CATSDGGEETQYF. CDR3 sequence (DNA): TGTGCCACCAGTGATGGGGGGGAAGAGACCCAGTACTTC.